The 25 T cell receptor beta chains below were found in one sample sequenced in a study of T-cell reconstitution after alpha-beta-depleted transplantation in children. Unique molecular identifiers were built into the TCRbeta library. Using its own MiXCR run on the PCR reads, TCRdb lists one record per CDR3 protein. Of about half a million distinct CDR3 sequences detected, under 15% appear once; the ten largest clones hold about 6%. The sequenced sample was PBMCs from the stem cell graft donor, obtained from the stem cell graft. These receptor sequences come from a human donor who donated a stem cell graft to a child with combined immunodeficiency.

This clonotype has more than one count but fewer than ten. The J gene is TRBJ2-7, the V gene TRBV7-9; D gene uncertain. Looked up from germline, CDR1 is SEHNR and CDR2 is FQNEAQ (reference sequence). V was shortened by 4 bases and J by 3 bases, with 7 bases between the two germline ends. There are 12 residues in the CDR3. The CDR3 here is CASSSARYEQYF. CDR3 coding DNA: TGTGCCAGCAGCTCGGCGCGCTACGAGCAGTACTTC.

This clonotype was detected a few times. The chain combines TRBV7-8 with TRBJ2-7, with 7 bases fitting TRBD1. V was pared by 5 bases and J by 2 bases, with 12 bases of the junction left unmatched. This CDR3 contains 16 residues. Germline-derived CDR1 and CDR2 are SGHVS and FQNEAQ. The CDR3, as DNA: TGTGCCAGCAGCCTAAGCGCCGGGACAGTAACCTACGAGCAGTACTTC. This codes for CASSLSAGTVTYEQYF.

This clonotype was found many times. This rearrangement joins TRBV7-9 to TRBJ2-2; a weak D match, TRBD1 (5 bases). CDR3 length: 15 amino acids. Per germline, CDR1 SEHNR and CDR2 FQNEAQ (reference sequence). Trimming pared 3 bases from V and 1 base from J, leaving 9 bases between. This CDR3 is CASSLQGLNTGELFF. The CDR3 coding sequence is TGTGCCAGCAGCTTGCAGGGCCTGAACACCGGGGAGCTGTTTTTT.

The chain joins TRBV14 to TRBJ2-5; perhaps TRBD2 as D (5 bases). This CDR3 is built from 13 residues. Deletions cut 6 bases from V and 3 bases from J, with 11 bases between. The germline V gene has CDR1 SGHDN and CDR2 FVKESK. This chain's CDR3 is CASRKTREETQYF. The DNA for the CDR3 is TGTGCCAGCAGGAAAACTAGAGAAGAGACCCAGTACTTC.

This clonotype was seen once. One end of the junction varies from germline; a read error may be responsible. The chain recombines TRBV25-1 with TRBJ2-1; the D is unclear. Per the germline V gene, CDR1 is MGHDK and CDR2 is SYGVNS. This CDR3 spans 14 amino acids. The CDR3 spells CASMGLTHYDEQFF. CDR3 bases: TGTGCCAGCATGGGTCTTACCCACTACGATGAGCAGTTCTTC.

The V call is TRBV20-1, the J call TRBJ2-7; D is possibly TRBD2 (5 bases). The CDR3 loop spans 15 amino acids. Trimming removed 3 bases at V and 0 bases at J, with 15 bases between. Germline CDR1 and CDR2: DFQATT and SNEGSKA (reference sequence). Here the CDR3 DNA reads TGCAGTGCTAGTATCATTAAGGGAGTCTCCTACGAGCAGTACTTC. Translated: CSASIIKGVSYEQYF.

The sample holds many counts of this clonotype. The chain uses TRBV29-1 and TRBJ2-1; TRBD2 aligns across 8 bases. Trimming at V came to 7 bases and at J to 3 bases, leaving 11 bases not matched to a gene. Looked up from germline, CDR1 is SQVTM and CDR2 is ANQGSEA. The CDR3 loop spans 15 amino acids. As DNA, the CDR3 is TGCAGCGCCTCCATAGCGGGGAAATACTACAATGAGCAGTTCTTC. This gives the protein CSASIAGKYYNEQFF.

In its sample, this clonotype was seen many times. V usage is TRBV5-1 and J usage is TRBJ2-2; D is perhaps TRBD1 (5 bases). This CDR3 has 15 residues. The V gene's germline CDR1 is SGHRS and CDR2 YFSETQ. V gave up 0 bases and J gave up 5 bases, with 11 bases separating them. CDR3: CASSLASGFTGELFF. Here the CDR3 DNA reads TGCGCCAGCAGCTTGGCTTCAGGGTTTACCGGGGAGCTGTTTTTT.

This clonotype appeared once. The chain uses TRBV11-3 and TRBJ2-5; tentatively, D is TRBD2 (7 bases). V dropped 0 bases and J dropped 5 bases, with 19 bases sitting between them. This CDR3 has 17 residues. CDR1 and CDR2 from the germline V gene are SGHNT and YENEEA. In nucleotides, the CDR3 is TGTGCCAGCAGCTTAGATGGCCCGAGGGGGGGAACGGAGACCCAGTACTTC. This translates into CASSLDGPRGGTETQYF.

This clonotype occurred many times. The V call is TRBV7-2, the J call TRBJ2-2; 12 positions match TRBD2. V shed 3 bases, J shed 5 bases, and the junction held 1 base outside the gene matches. The CDR3 length is 15 residues. Per the germline V gene, CDR1 is SGHTA and CDR2 is FQGNSA. CDR3 in DNA: TGTGCCAGCAGCTTCACTAGCGGGAGGACCGGGGAGCTGTTTTTT. Encoded protein: CASSFTSGRTGELFF. The whole variable domain, filled in from reference TRBV7-2 and TRBJ2-2, reads GAGVSQSPSNKVTEKGKDVELRCDPISGHTALYWYRQSLGQGLEFLIYFQGNSAPDKSGLPSDRFSAERTGGSVSTLTIQRTQQEDSAVYLCASSFTSGRTGELFFGEGSRLTVL.

This chain joins TRBV6-5 and TRBJ2-6; 10 nucleotides line up with TRBD2. This CDR3 spans 18 amino acids. The germline CDR1 and CDR2 sequences are MNHEY and SVGAGI. V shed 4 bases, J shed 0 bases, and the junction held 6 bases outside the gene matches. The CDR3 DNA reads TGTGCCAGCAGTTTCTCGAGCGGGAGGGCCTCTGGGGCCAACGTCCTGACTTTC. Its protein is CASSFSSGRASGANVLTF.

This clonotype was counted a few times. The rearrangement links TRBV12-3 or TRBV12-4 to TRBJ2-5; D not certain. The CDR3 runs 14 residues. V lost 3 bases, J lost 5 bases, and 13 bases lay in between. Here the CDR3 DNA reads TGTGCCAGCAGTTTTAAGTCCCGGGTGGAGACCCAGTACTTC. Amino acid sequence: CASSFKSRVETQYF.

This clonotype came up a few times. This sequence joins TRBV29-1 and TRBJ1-2; TRBD1 aligns across 7 bases. The J segment lost 7 bases and the V segment lost 1 base, leaving 9 bases of the junction unmatched. The germline gives CDR1 SQVTM, CDR2 ANQGSEA. This CDR3 spans 14 amino acids. The CDR3 here is CSVEGTGAVGGYTF. CDR3 bases: TGCAGCGTTGAAGGTACAGGGGCGGTCGGTGGCTACACCTTC.

Only a few counts were recorded for this clonotype. The gene calls are TRBV15 and TRBJ2-1; 9 bases line up with TRBD2. The germline V gene has CDR1 LNHNV and CDR2 YYDKDF (reference sequence). The junction had 6 bases not matched to a gene; V was cut back by 3 bases and J by 6 bases. The CDR3 runs to 15 residues. The DNA for the CDR3 is TGTGCCACCAGCAGTCTAGCGGGATTTGCCAATGAGCAGTTCTTC. It translates to CATSSLAGFANEQFF. The whole variable domain, filled in from reference TRBV15 and TRBJ2-1, reads DAMVIQNPRYQVTQFGKPVTLSCSQTLNHNVMYWYQQKSSQAPKLLFHYYDKDFNNEADTPDNFQSRRPNTSFCFLDIRSPGLGDTAMYLCATSSLAGFANEQFFGPGTRLTVL.

The gene calls are TRBV7-3 and TRBJ2-1; D perhaps matches TRBD1 (5 bases). The V end was cut by 4 bases, the J end by 3 bases, with 16 bases between. The CDR3 has 16 residues. The germline CDR1 and CDR2 sequences are SGHTA and FQGTGA. The CDR3: CASSSKGHPGYNEQFF. The DNA for the CDR3 is TGTGCCAGCAGCTCAAAAGGACACCCTGGCTACAATGAGCAGTTCTTC.

CDR3: CASSLIGSGGTDTQYF. In DNA, the CDR3 is TGTGCCAGCAGTTTAATTGGTAGCGGGGGAACAGATACGCAGTATTTT. This rearrangement joins TRBV12-3 or TRBV12-4 to TRBJ2-3; the match to TRBD2 covers 9 bases. The ends lost 2 bases at V and 3 bases at J; junction bases unmatched: 6. The CDR3 length is 16 residues.

This chain links TRBV4-1 with TRBJ2-1; D may be TRBD1 (5 bases). The CDR3 is 17 residues long. CDR1 and CDR2 from the germline V gene are MGHRA and YSYEKL. Trimming shortened V by 0 bases and J by 8 bases, and 20 bases separated the two germline ends. The CDR3 sequence: CASSQDRGAALGHEQFF. For the CDR3, the DNA is TGCGCCAGCAGCCAAGATCGAGGAGCAGCCTTGGGGCATGAGCAGTTCTTC.

CDR3 coding DNA: TGCAGTGCTACTGGGACTAGCGGTGTTTTTTCCTTACCCTACGAGCAGTACTTC. Translated: CSATGTSGVFSLPYEQYF. The genes are TRBV20-1 and TRBJ2-7; 11 bases line up with TRBD2. Germline CDR1 is DFQATT and CDR2 is SNEGSKA (reference sequence). The J segment lost 2 bases and the V segment lost 4 bases, leaving 16 bases of the junction unmatched. CDR3 length equals 18 residues.

The chain carries TRBV3-1 and TRBJ2-1; 8 positions match TRBD1. The ends lost 1 base at V and 8 bases at J; junction bases unmatched: 13. The CDR3 runs to 17 residues. CDR1 is LGHDT and CDR2 is YNNKEL in the germline V gene (reference sequence). The CDR3 region is CASSQGFPRQGFDEQFF. The DNA of the CDR3 is TGTGCCAGCAGCCAAGGATTTCCGAGACAGGGGTTCGATGAGCAGTTCTTC.

This clonotype was observed a handful of times. This chain links TRBV6-5 with TRBJ2-3; TRBD2 matches at 13 bases. This CDR3 is built from 16 residues. CDR1 is MNHEY, CDR2 SVGAGI, per germline. The ends lost 1 base at V and 4 bases at J; junction bases unmatched: 2. The CDR3 nucleotides are TGTGCCAGCAGTTACTTCACTAGCGGGAGGGCAGATACGCAGTATTTT. It specifies CASSYFTSGRADTQYF.

This clonotype has at least ten counts. The CDR3 sequence: CSAMTVGEGSPLHF. CDR3 in DNA: TGCAGTGCTATGACTGTGGGGGAAGGGTCACCCCTCCACTTT. The genes are TRBV20-1 and TRBJ1-6; maybe TRBD1 (5 bases). CDR1 and CDR2 (germline): DFQATT, SNEGSKA (reference sequence). V gave up 4 bases and J gave up 10 bases, with 17 bases separating them. CDR3 length: 14 amino acids.

This chain uses TRBV20-1 with TRBJ2-5; D is uncertain. From germline, CDR1 is DFQATT and CDR2 SNEGSKA (reference sequence). V gave up 0 bases and J gave up 5 bases, with 16 bases separating them. The CDR3 length is 15 residues. The CDR3 sequence: CSARDLAPTGETQYF. In DNA, the CDR3 is TGCAGTGCTAGAGATCTCGCGCCGACCGGGGAGACCCAGTACTTC.

The sample holds a few counts of this clonotype. The V call is TRBV4-3, the J call TRBJ1-4; 8 nucleotides agree with TRBD1. After removal of 3 bases from V and 8 bases from J, the junction contained 5 bases not matched to a gene. The CDR3 runs 14 residues. Germline V CDR1 and CDR2: LGHNA, YSLEER. The DNA of the CDR3 is TGCGCCAGCAGCCAGGACAGGGAAGAGGAAAAACTGTTTTTT. It codes for CASSQDREEEKLFF.

A word on this clonotype: Just one base apart from a much larger clone, this may be a read error. The rearrangement uses TRBV10-3 and TRBJ2-3; D unclear. The CDR3 extends over 12 amino acids. Germline V gene sequence: CDR1 ENHRY, CDR2 SYGVKD. Trimming removed 0 bases from V and 4 bases from J, with 2 bases in between. The CDR3 reads CAISESADTQYF. In DNA, the CDR3 is TGTGCCATCAGTGAGTCCGCAGATACGCAGTATTTT.

This clonotype was seen repeatedly, ten times or more. This chain links TRBV4-2 with TRBJ2-1, with TRBD2 as a possible D gene (6 bases). With 4 bases removed from V and 8 bases from J, the gap between germline ends came to 21 bases. CDR3 length: 16 residues. Germline V CDR1 and CDR2: LGHNA, YNFKEQ. Here the CDR3 reads CASSRKLAGRGDEQFF. In nucleotides, the CDR3 is TGTGCCAGCAGCCGGAAACTAGCTGGCAGAGGAGATGAGCAGTTCTTC.